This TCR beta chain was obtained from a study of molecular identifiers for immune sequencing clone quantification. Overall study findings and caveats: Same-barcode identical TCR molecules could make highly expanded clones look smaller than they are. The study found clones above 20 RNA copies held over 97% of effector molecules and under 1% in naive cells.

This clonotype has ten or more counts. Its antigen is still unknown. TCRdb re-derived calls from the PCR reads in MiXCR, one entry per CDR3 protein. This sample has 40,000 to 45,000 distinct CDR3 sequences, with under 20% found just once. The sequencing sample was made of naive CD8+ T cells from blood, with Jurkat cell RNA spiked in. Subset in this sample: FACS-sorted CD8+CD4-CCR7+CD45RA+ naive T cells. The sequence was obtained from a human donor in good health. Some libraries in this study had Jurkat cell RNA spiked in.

CDR3 residues: CATSEPGTGTNEQFF. The CDR3 nucleotides read TGTGCCACCAGTGAACCCGGGACAGGGACGAATGAGCAGTTCTTC. V is TRBV24-1 and J is TRBJ2-1, with 9 bases that match TRBD1. Germline assignment: CDR1 KGHDR and CDR2 SFDVKD. This CDR3 region has 15 residues. Trimming at V came to 4 bases and at J to 7 bases, leaving 7 bases not matched to a gene.